This TCR beta chain was captured by sequencing in a study of Graves' ophthalmopathy and Graves' hyperthyroidism. With regard to this clonotype: Germline is not matched at one junction end, which may reflect a read error.

The CDR3 length is 14 residues. The V gene's germline CDR1 is SGHKS and CDR2 YYEKEE (reference sequence). Moderately to severely active ophthalmopathy under 3 months, CAS at least 3, NOSPECS at least 4. It was on clinical symptoms, serum thyroxine, TRAb, thyroid ultrasound and orbital computed tomography that diagnosis relied. Fresh peripheral blood, 8.5 to 10 ml, was the PBMC source. Amplification from RNA transcripts yielded the TCR beta CDR3 regions. The first-round RT-PCR employed HTBI primers together with the Qiagen OneStep RT-PCR kit. A multiplex PCR was then performed as the second round. TCRdb fed the multiplex PCR reads into MiXCR, producing one record per CDR3 protein. The data hold about 740,000 distinct CDR3 sequences, with approximately 40% observed a single time.

The source material was peripheral blood. The rearrangement links TRBV5-5 to TRBJ2-5; D remains ambiguous. The TCR comes from an adult man with Graves' ophthalmopathy. The CDR3 reads CASSYSQVSETQDF. CDR3 sequence (DNA): TGTGCCAGCAGTTACTCCCAAGTTTCGGAGACCCAGGACTTC.